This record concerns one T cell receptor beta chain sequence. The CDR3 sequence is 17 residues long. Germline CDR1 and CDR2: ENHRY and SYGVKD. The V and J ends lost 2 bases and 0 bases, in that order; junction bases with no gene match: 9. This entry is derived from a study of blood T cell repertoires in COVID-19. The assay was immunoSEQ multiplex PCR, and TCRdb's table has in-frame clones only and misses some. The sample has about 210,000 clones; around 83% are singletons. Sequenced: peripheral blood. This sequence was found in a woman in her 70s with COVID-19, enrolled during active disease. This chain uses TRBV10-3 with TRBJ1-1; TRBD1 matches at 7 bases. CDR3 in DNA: TGTGCCATCAGTGAGCCTTGGACAGGAGACATGAACACTGAAGCTTTCTTT. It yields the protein CAISEPWTGDMNTEAFF.